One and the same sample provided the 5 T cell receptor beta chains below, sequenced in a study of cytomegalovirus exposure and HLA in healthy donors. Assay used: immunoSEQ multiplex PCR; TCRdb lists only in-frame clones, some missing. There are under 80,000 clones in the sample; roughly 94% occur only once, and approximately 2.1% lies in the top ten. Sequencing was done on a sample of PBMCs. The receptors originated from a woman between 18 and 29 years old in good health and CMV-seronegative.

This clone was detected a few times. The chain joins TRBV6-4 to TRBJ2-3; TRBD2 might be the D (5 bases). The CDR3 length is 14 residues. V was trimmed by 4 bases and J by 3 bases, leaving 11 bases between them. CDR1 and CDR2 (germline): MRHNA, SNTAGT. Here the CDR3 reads CASSGAGGTDTQYF. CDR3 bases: TGTGCCAGCAGTGGCGCAGGCGGGACAGATACGCAGTATTTT.

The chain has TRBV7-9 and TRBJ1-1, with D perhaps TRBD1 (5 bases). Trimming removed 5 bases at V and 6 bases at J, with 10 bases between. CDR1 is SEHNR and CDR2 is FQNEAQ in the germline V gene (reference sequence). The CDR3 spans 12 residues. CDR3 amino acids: CASSQGAAEAFF. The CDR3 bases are TGTGCCAGCAGCCAGGGTGCGGCTGAAGCTTTCTTT.

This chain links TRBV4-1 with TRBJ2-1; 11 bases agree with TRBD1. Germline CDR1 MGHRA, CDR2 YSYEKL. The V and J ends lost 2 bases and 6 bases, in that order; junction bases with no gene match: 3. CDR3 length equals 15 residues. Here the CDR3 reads CASSQWGTGGNEQFF. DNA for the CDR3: TGCGCCAGCAGCCAATGGGGGACAGGGGGCAATGAGCAGTTCTTC.

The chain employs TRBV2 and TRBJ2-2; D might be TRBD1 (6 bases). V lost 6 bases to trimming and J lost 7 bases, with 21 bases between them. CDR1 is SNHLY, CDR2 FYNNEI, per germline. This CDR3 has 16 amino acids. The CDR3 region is CASRGRRTQGHGELFF. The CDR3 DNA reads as TGTGCCAGCAGAGGGCGGCGCACACAGGGTCACGGGGAGCTGTTTTTT.

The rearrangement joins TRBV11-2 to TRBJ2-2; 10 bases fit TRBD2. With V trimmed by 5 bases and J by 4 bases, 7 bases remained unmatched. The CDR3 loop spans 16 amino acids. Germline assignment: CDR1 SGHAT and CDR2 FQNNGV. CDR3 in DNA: TGTGCCAGCAGCGCTAGCGGGAGAATTGGCACCGGGGAGCTGTTTTTT. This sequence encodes CASSASGRIGTGELFF.